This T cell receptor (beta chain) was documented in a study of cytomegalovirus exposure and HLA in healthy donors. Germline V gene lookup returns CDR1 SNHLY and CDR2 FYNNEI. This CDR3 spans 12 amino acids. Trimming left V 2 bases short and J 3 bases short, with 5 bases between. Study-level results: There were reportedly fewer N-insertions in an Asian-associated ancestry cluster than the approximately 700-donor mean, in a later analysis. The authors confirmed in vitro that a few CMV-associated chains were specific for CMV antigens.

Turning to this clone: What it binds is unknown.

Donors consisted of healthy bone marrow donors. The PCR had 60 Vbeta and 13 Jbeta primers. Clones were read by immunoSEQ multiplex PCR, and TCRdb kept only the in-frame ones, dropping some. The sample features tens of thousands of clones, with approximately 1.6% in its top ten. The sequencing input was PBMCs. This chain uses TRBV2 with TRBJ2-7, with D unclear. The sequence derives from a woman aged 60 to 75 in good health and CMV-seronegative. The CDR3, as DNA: TGTGCCAGCAGTGAACAGGACTACGAGCAGTACTTC. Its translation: CASSEQDYEQYF.